This T cell receptor beta chain appears in the sequencing data of a study of CD8 T cells in Susac syndrome. The authors sequenced TCR beta from blood CD8+ and CD4+ T cells. Through negative isolation, CD4+ and CD8+ T cells were obtained, while TEMRA cells were enriched using FACS. After extraction with the RNeasy kit, about 0.5 to 1 ug of the RNA was reverse transcribed using random hexamers. TCRdb itself ran the immunoSEQ multiplex PCR reads through MiXCR, one entry per CDR3 protein. The repertoire consists of under 200,000 distinct CDR3 sequences, with about 93% occurring once and the leading ten covering approximately 0.1%. The V gene's germline CDR1 is LGHDT and CDR2 YNNKEL (reference sequence). With 4 bases removed from V and 6 bases from J, the gap between germline ends came to 10 bases. The CDR3 is made up of 13 amino acids.

This receptor was taken from a human donor in good health. The sequenced sample consisted of CD4+ T cells from PBMCs. The chain carries TRBV3-1 and TRBJ2-1, with a possible D match to TRBD2 (5 bases). CDR3 region: CASSRGPGNEQFF. The CDR3 nucleotides read TGTGCCAGCAGCCGAGGGCCTGGCAATGAGCAGTTCTTC.